Listed below are T cell receptor beta chains from one sample, sequenced in a study of cytomegalovirus exposure and HLA in healthy donors. Clones were sequenced by immunoSEQ multiplex PCR, and TCRdb holds only the in-frame ones, with some missing. This table has fewer than 200,000 clones, approximately 82% appearing once. The sample consisted of PBMCs. The receptors were sampled from a male donor in good health and CMV-seronegative. Both conserved end residues are part of each CDR3. D genes are given only for firm matches. The size entry is marked missing in some rows and otherwise reads once, few, many or a size class.

D gene	clone size	V gene	J gene	CDR3 protein	CDR3 DNA
-	-	TRBV2	TRBJ1-1	CASRGMNTEAFF	TGTGCCAGCAGGGGCATGAACACTGAAGCTTTCTTT
-	-	TRBV5-1	TRBJ2-7	CASSKSGALSYEQYF	TGCGCCAGCAGCAAATCAGGGGCCCTCTCCTACGAGCAGTACTTC
-	-	TRBV19	TRBJ2-7	CASSIPPDGGSYEQYF	TGTGCCAGTAGTATACCGCCAGACGGAGGCTCCTACGAGCAGTACTTC
TRBD1	-	TRBV6-5	TRBJ1-4	CASSQGQGREKLFF	TGTGCCAGCAGCCAGGGACAGGGGAGAGAAAAACTGTTTTTT
-	once	TRBV28	TRBJ2-5	CASSLAGRGETQYF	TGTGCCAGCAGTTTGGCAGGGCGCGGAGAGACCCAGTACTTC
-	-	TRBV5-1	TRBJ1-4	CASSWLRRQGEKLFF	TGCGCCAGCAGCTGGCTAAGGAGGCAAGGCGAAAAACTGTTTTTT
TRBD1	-	TRBV5-1	TRBJ2-1	CASSMTGQNEQFF	TGCGCCAGCAGCATGACAGGGCAGAATGAGCAGTTCTTC
-	-	TRBV19	TRBJ1-3	CASSLGANSGNTIYF	TGTGCCAGTAGTCTGGGGGCGAACTCTGGAAACACCATATATTTT
-	-	TRBV7-8	TRBJ2-1	CASSWGSTRGPLRNEQFF	TGTGCCAGCAGCTGGGGCTCGACTAGGGGGCCTCTCAGGAATGAGCAGTTCTTC
TRBD2	-	TRBV5-1	TRBJ2-2	CASNQRGFTGELFF	TGCGCCAGCAACCAGCGGGGGTTCACCGGGGAGCTGTTTTTT
TRBD1	once	TRBV11-2	TRBJ2-1	CASSQGQGWDEQFF	TGTGCCAGCAGCCAAGGACAGGGGTGGGATGAGCAGTTCTTC
-	few	TRBV11-2	TRBJ2-1	CASSLFAGANNEQFF	TGTGCCAGCAGCTTATTCGCTGGGGCAAACAATGAGCAGTTCTTC
-	few	TRBV28	TRBJ2-7	CASSPPPPTSSYEQYF	TGTGCCAGCAGCCCACCCCCGCCTACGAGCTCCTACGAGCAGTACTTC
TRBD2	few	TRBV2	TRBJ2-3	CASSGGLAFTDTQYF	TGTGCCAGCAGTGGGGGACTAGCCTTCACAGATACGCAGTATTTT
TRBD1	-	TRBV11-2	TRBJ1-2	CASSLDRGNGYTF	TGTGCCAGCAGCCTCGACAGGGGGAATGGCTACACCTTC
TRBD1	-	TRBV9	TRBJ1-5	CASGGGQGAGQPQHF	TGTGCCAGCGGAGGGGGTCAGGGGGCAGGCCAGCCCCAGCATTTT
TRBD1	-	TRBV2	TRBJ2-2	CASSDRGRVGELFF	TGTGCCAGCAGTGACAGGGGGCGGGTCGGGGAGCTGTTTTTT
-	-	TRBV13	TRBJ1-1	CASSPIRPGLTDTEAFF	TGTGCCAGCAGCCCGATCCGACCAGGCCTTACGGACACTGAAGCTTTCTTT
-	-	TRBV28	TRBJ2-4	CASRRWADKNIQYF	TGTGCCAGCAGGCGCTGGGCCGACAAAAACATTCAGTACTTC
TRBD1	-	TRBV7-9	TRBJ1-1	CASSPTGNVNTEAFF	TGTGCCAGCAGCCCGACAGGGAACGTGAACACTGAAGCTTTCTTT
-	few	TRBV19	TRBJ1-1	CASTRTGMNTEAFF	TGTGCCAGTACCCGAACAGGTATGAACACTGAAGCTTTCTTT
TRBD2	-	TRBV6-5	TRBJ2-1	CASSYLAGGRGNEQFF	TGTGCCAGCAGTTACCTAGCGGGAGGGAGAGGGAATGAGCAGTTCTTC
-	few	TRBV6-4	TRBJ1-2	CASSVAGVRGYTF	TGTGCCAGCAGTGTGGCAGGGGTACGCGGCTACACCTTC